This TCR beta chain comes out of a study of PD-1 blockade in mismatch repair-deficient tumors. Looking at the study overall: Enrolled about 2013-2016, patients had progressing, pretreated mismatch repair-deficient cancers of approximately 13 types.

Here immunoSEQ multiplex PCR was the method, and the copy in TCRdb shows in-frame clones only, minus some. There are over 30,000 clones in the sample; 75% to 90% occur only once, and 3% to 4% lies in the top ten. TCR sequencing covered a few patients who responded to pembrolizumab. The input for sequencing was PBMCs, taken around 6 weeks after starting pembrolizumab. This sequence was found in an adult with mismatch repair-deficient cancer.

The CDR3 is CASSLVAGGRNEQFF. DNA of the CDR3: TGTGCCAGCAGCTTGGTGGCGGGAGGGCGGAATGAGCAGTTCTTC. This chain links TRBV5-4 with TRBJ2-1; 9 bases map to TRBD2. Germline lookup yields CDR1 SGHNT and CDR2 YYREEE (reference sequence). Trimming took 0 bases from V and 7 from J; bases not matched to a gene: 5. The CDR3 is 15 residues long.